The 8 T cell receptor beta chains given below trace back to one sample, sequenced in a study of shared clonotypes between healthy human individuals. The naive CD8 fraction comprised CD45RO-negative cells positively selected for CCR7 and excluded terminally differentiated effector memory CD45RA+ cells. Clones were read by immunoSEQ multiplex PCR, and TCRdb kept only the in-frame ones, dropping some. The sample yields about 2 million clones, around 96% seen once. Sequenced material: naive CD8+ T cells sorted from blood. These receptors were collected from a man aged 18 to 29 in good health.

The chain recombines TRBV13 with TRBJ2-7; 7 bases are shared with TRBD1. Germline V gene data show CDR1 as PRHDT and CDR2 as FYEKMQ (reference sequence). This CDR3 region has 15 residues. Germline trimming cut 5 bases from V and 2 bases from J; bases unmatched to any gene: 9. CDR3 residues: CASSPSGQGAYEQYF. In nucleotides, the CDR3 is TGTGCCAGCAGCCCCTCCGGGCAGGGGGCCTACGAGCAGTACTTC.

The rearrangement joins TRBV30 to TRBJ2-1; a possible D gene is TRBD2 (5 bases). The CDR3 length is 14 residues. Per germline, CDR1 GTSNPN and CDR2 SVGIG (reference sequence). V was pared by 1 base and J by 9 bases, with 16 bases between. DNA of the CDR3: TGTGCCTGGAGTGCGGTCCCTAGCTGGGGTGAGCAGTTCTTC. Translation: CAWSAVPSWGEQFF.

The V gene is TRBV15, the J gene TRBJ2-3, with D tentatively TRBD1 or TRBD2 (5 bases each). Germline CDR1 is LNHNV and CDR2 is YYDKDF (reference sequence). Trimming cost V 5 bases and J 0 bases, with 9 bases left between them. CDR3 length equals 14 residues. The CDR3 region is CATSEGFSTDTQYF. For the CDR3, the DNA is TGTGCCACCAGCGAGGGGTTTAGCACAGATACGCAGTATTTT.

This chain joins TRBV14 and TRBJ1-2, with 7 bases lining up with TRBD1. Trimming took 2 bases from V and 2 from J; bases not matched to a gene: 5. The CDR3 is 15 amino acids. The V gene's germline CDR1 is SGHDN and CDR2 FVKESK. The CDR3 region has the DNA TGTGCCAGCAGCCAAACAGGGGCGCTCAACTATGGCTACACCTTC. As protein: CASSQTGALNYGYTF.

This chain connects TRBV28 to TRBJ2-5, with D perhaps assigned TRBD1 or TRBD2 (5 bases each). The V end lost 3 bases, the J end lost 5 bases, and 16 bases lay between the germline ends. The V gene's germline CDR1 is MDHEN and CDR2 SYDVKM. The CDR3 runs to 15 residues. The CDR3: CASSFHRSGPETQYF. In nucleotides, the CDR3 is TGTGCCAGCAGTTTCCATCGGTCGGGACCCGAGACCCAGTACTTC.

The rearrangement uses TRBV4-3 and TRBJ2-5, with D perhaps TRBD1 (6 bases). The CDR3 covers 14 residues. Per germline, CDR1 LGHNA and CDR2 YSLEER. Trimming took 0 bases from V and 7 from J, leaving 12 bases between them. The CDR3 loop is CASSQDEIGGTQYF. CDR3 DNA sequence: TGCGCCAGCAGCCAAGATGAGATAGGGGGGACCCAGTACTTC.

The chain is built from TRBV7-9 and TRBJ1-1, with 9 bases fitting TRBD1. This CDR3 is 15 amino acids long. The germline CDR1 and CDR2 sequences are SEHNR and FQNEAQ (reference sequence). V shed 5 bases, J shed 5 bases, and the junction held 9 bases outside the gene matches. The CDR3 DNA reads TGTGCCAGCAGCCTGAACAGGGGGCCGGGGACTGAAGCTTTCTTT. Amino acids: CASSLNRGPGTEAFF.

V and J are TRBV27 and TRBJ1-5; D might be TRBD1 (6 bases). Per germline, CDR1 MNHEY and CDR2 SMNVEV (reference sequence). The CDR3 loop spans 16 amino acids. V lost 2 bases and J lost 1, with 12 bases in between. CDR3 bases: TGTGCCAGCAGTTTAACAGGGATCATCAGCAATCAGCCCCAGCATTTT. Amino acids: CASSLTGIISNQPQHF.